This section outlines one T cell receptor (beta chain) sequence together with its context. V shed 3 bases and J shed 2 bases, with 8 bases lying between them. Germline V gives CDR1 MDHEN, CDR2 SYDVKM. The CDR3 length is 14 residues. This sample was taken from a study of blood T cell repertoires in COVID-19. Whole-study context: Samples of COVID-19 (acute and convalescent) were obtained from the United States, Italy and Spain. PBMCs, B-cell-depleted T cells, or T cells provided the cDNA or gDNA that made up the material.

Original processing notes: Amplification of reference gene primers was used by the study to estimate nucleated cell counts. Sequencing used immunoSEQ multiplex PCR; TCRdb keeps in-frame clones, though not all of them. The V and J calls and clone size come from that table; D and trimming were worked out from the DNA. The table includes about 140,000 clones, approximately 86% detected once. Sequencing was performed on peripheral blood. The TCR was taken from a human donor in a cohort sampled during active COVID-19. The rearrangement links TRBV28 to TRBJ1-5, with D hard to call. CDR3 DNA: TGTGCCAGCAGTTTCCACCGGGGCAATCAGCCCCAGCATTTT. It translates to CASSFHRGNQPQHF.